The 27 T cell receptor beta chains below all came from one sample that was sequenced in a study of Ad26.COV2.S vaccination and SARS-CoV-2 variants. Treatment meaning: about 20 received Ad26.COV2.S at low or high dose, single or two shots; several received placebo; per-sample allocation not given. Day 63 following the first vaccine or placebo injection was when the samples were taken. Only in-frame clones appear in the TCRdb table, and some are missing; sequencing was by immunoSEQ multiplex PCR. The table has 500,000 or so clones, about 91% seen once. The sequenced sample was peripheral blood, obtained in a trial of Ad26.COV2.S vaccine versus placebo. The receptor set was obtained from a person aged 18-60 years who received the Ad26.COV2.S COVID-19 vaccine or a placebo.

The chain has TRBV10-3 and TRBJ1-5; TRBD1 matches 9 bases. The germline V gene encodes CDR1 ENHRY and CDR2 SYGVKD. V gave up 9 bases and J gave up 2 bases; unmatched junction bases: 5. CDR3 size: 14 residues. CDR3 amino acids: CAIGQGIGNQPQHF. The CDR3 DNA reads as TGTGCCATTGGACAGGGGATCGGCAATCAGCCCCAGCATTTT.

This chain connects TRBV2 to TRBJ2-3, with D maybe TRBD2 (6 bases). With 6 bases removed from V and 1 base from J, the gap between germline ends came to 8 bases. The CDR3 sequence is 13 residues long. Per the germline V gene, CDR1 is SNHLY and CDR2 is FYNNEI. CDR3 bases: TGTGCCAGCAGCGGGACTCGCACAGATACGCAGTATTTT. This gives the protein CASSGTRTDTQYF.

This chain links TRBV6-5 with TRBJ2-7; tentatively, D is TRBD2 (6 bases). V was clipped by 6 bases and J by 8 bases, with 17 bases between them. This CDR3 region has 13 residues. Germline CDR1 and CDR2: MNHEY and SVGAGI. The CDR3 nucleotides read TGTGCCAGCAGGCTGGACGGGACTTACAAGCAGTACTTC. As protein: CASRLDGTYKQYF.

This CDR3 is CASSPPEAGRNTEAFF. The CDR3 DNA reads as TGTGCCAGCAGCCCCCCCGAAGCAGGGAGAAACACTGAAGCTTTCTTT. The chain joins TRBV7-2 to TRBJ1-1, with a weak D call TRBD1 (5 bases). Deletions cut 5 bases from V and 2 bases from J, with 18 bases between. This CDR3 has 16 residues. The germline CDR1 and CDR2 sequences are SGHTA and FQGNSA.

This chain joins TRBV5-1 and TRBJ2-2, with 14 bases that match TRBD2. In germline, CDR1 is SGHRS, CDR2 YFSETQ. CDR3 size: 17 residues. J lost 5 bases, V lost 4 bases, and 7 bases had no gene match. CDR3 sequence (DNA): TGCGCCAGCAGCAAGGGACTAGCGGGAGTTCGTACCGGGGAGCTGTTTTTT. This translates into CASSKGLAGVRTGELFF.

The chain carries TRBV21-1 and TRBJ2-7; whether TRBD1, the table's D call, matches the DNA was not checked. TRBV21-1 is annotated as a pseudogene. This CDR3 has 13 residues. CDR3 nucleotide sequence: TGTGCCCCCCGGGACAAGGCCCAATACGAGCAGTACTTC. As protein: CAPRDKAQYEQYF.

The rearrangement joins TRBV28 to TRBJ1-1, with 7 nucleotides matching TRBD1. V lost 5 bases and J lost 1; bases outside the gene matches: 4. The CDR3 is 14 amino acids. Germline-derived CDR1 and CDR2 are MDHEN and SYDVKM. The CDR3 DNA is TGTGCCAGCAGTGCTCACAGGGGGAACACTGAAGCTTTCTTT. Amino acid sequence: CASSAHRGNTEAFF. Complete variable domain (other parts from reference TRBV28 and TRBJ1-1): DVKVTQSSRYLVKRTGEKVFLECVQDMDHENMFWYRQDPGLGLRLIYFSYDVKMKEKGDIPEGYSVSREKKERFSLILESASTNQTSMYLCASSAHRGNTEAFFGQGTRLTVV.

The chain recombines TRBV4-1 with TRBJ1-5; no firm D call. Germline V gene lookup returns CDR1 MGHRA and CDR2 YSYEKL. The CDR3 consists of 15 residues. The germline V and J ends were trimmed by 0 bases and 7 bases, with 13 bases remaining between them. The CDR3 DNA reads TGCGCCAGCAGCCAAGAGCACTCTCGACGGCAGCCCCAGCATTTT. Amino acid sequence: CASSQEHSRRQPQHF.

This chain links TRBV5-1 with TRBJ2-1, with a weak D call TRBD1 (6 bases). Per the germline V gene, CDR1 is SGHRS and CDR2 is YFSETQ. The CDR3 totals 15 residues. The V end lost 0 bases, the J end lost 6 bases, and 13 bases lay between the germline ends. CDR3 region: CASSLGGGAGNEQFF. CDR3 in DNA: TGCGCCAGCAGCTTGGGTGGGGGCGCGGGCAATGAGCAGTTCTTC. The variable domain in full, completed from reference TRBV5-1 and TRBJ2-1, reads KAGVTQTPRYLIKTRGQQVTLSCSPISGHRSVSWYQQTPGQGLQFLFEYFSETQRNKGNFPGRFSGRQFSNSRSEMNVSTLELGDSALYLCASSLGGGAGNEQFFGPGTRLTVL.

The V and J genes are TRBV6-5 and TRBJ1-1, with D perhaps TRBD1 (6 bases). The CDR3 length is 14 residues. V lost 7 bases and J lost 5, with 17 bases in between. Germline V gives CDR1 MNHEY, CDR2 SVGAGI. CDR3 DNA: TGTGCCAGCAAGCAGGAGGCAGGGGTTACTGAAGCTTTCTTT. Protein product: CASKQEAGVTEAFF.

With respect to this clone: The same CDR3 is also encoded by other DNA sequences in this sample. The J gene is TRBJ2-1, the V gene TRBV9, with 7 bases lining up with TRBD2. J lost 3 bases, V lost 0 bases, and 3 bases had no gene match. This CDR3 region has 15 residues. The germline CDR1 and CDR2 sequences are SGDLS and YYNGEE. The CDR3 nucleotides are TGTGCCAGCAGCGTAGCCAGCGGGGTCTACAATGAGCAGTTCTTC. Translation gives CASSVASGVYNEQFF.

Remarks on this clone: This sample also contains other DNA sequences that code for the same CDR3. The V call is TRBV11-2, the J call TRBJ2-1; unclear D gene. The length of the CDR3 is 11 residues. Trimming left V 1 base short and J 10 bases short, with 5 bases between. Germline V gene sequence: CDR1 SGHAT, CDR2 FQNNGV. This chain's CDR3 is CASSLVLEQFF. Written as DNA, the CDR3 is TGTGCCAGCAGCTTAGTTTTGGAGCAGTTCTTC.

The sample holds a few counts of this clone. CDR3 protein: CASSLRRGIYNEQFF. CDR3 in DNA: TGTGCCAGCAGCTTACGGAGAGGGATCTACAATGAGCAGTTCTTC. This chain connects TRBV7-8 to TRBJ2-1, with D perhaps TRBD2 (5 bases). Germline assignment: CDR1 SGHVS and CDR2 FQNEAQ. The CDR3 is 15 amino acids. The V end lost 2 bases, the J end lost 3 bases, and 11 bases lay between the germline ends.

The chain uses TRBV5-4 and TRBJ1-2, with no clear D. There are 15 residues in the CDR3. The V end was cut by 4 bases, the J end by 6 bases, with 19 bases between. From germline, CDR1 is SGHNT and CDR2 YYREEE (reference sequence). For the CDR3, the DNA is TGTGCCAGCAGCCCCAGGCGGACTGACCCAGATGGCTACACCTTC. It yields the protein CASSPRRTDPDGYTF.

The V and J genes are TRBV5-1 and TRBJ2-1; 10 bases are shared with TRBD2. The germline V gene has CDR1 SGHRS and CDR2 YFSETQ. V shed 1 base, J shed 2 bases, and the junction held 3 bases outside the gene matches. CDR3 size: 16 residues. The CDR3 DNA reads TGCGCCAGCAGCTTGCTAGCGGGAGTGCCCTACAATGAGCAGTTCTTC. It specifies CASSLLAGVPYNEQFF.

The J gene is TRBJ1-2, the V gene TRBV3-1 (or the pseudogene TRBV3-2); D not certain. The germline CDR1 and CDR2 sequences are LGHDT and YNNKEL (reference sequence). CDR3 length: 14 amino acids. V lost 3 bases and J lost 0, with 8 bases in between. The CDR3 region has the DNA TGTGCCAGCAGCCAGAGGGTCACTAACTATGGCTACACCTTC. Amino acid sequence: CASSQRVTNYGYTF.

Here the CDR3 DNA reads TGTGCCACCCCAGTCGGACCCGGCACCAATGAGCAGTTCTTC. Translation: CATPVGPGTNEQFF. The V call is TRBV28, the J call TRBJ2-1; D remains unclear. Trimming pared 10 bases from V and 6 bases from J, leaving 19 bases between. Per germline, CDR1 MDHEN and CDR2 SYDVKM. This CDR3 is 14 amino acids long.

The rearrangement uses TRBV4-2 and TRBJ2-3; possibly TRBD1 for D (7 bases). Trimming took 1 base from V and 1 from J, leaving 12 bases between them. This CDR3 is 16 amino acids long. Germline V CDR1 and CDR2: LGHNA, YNFKEQ. The CDR3 region has the DNA TGTGCCAGCAGCCAAGTAGGGGGCGGGGGCACAGATACGCAGTATTTT. Translating it yields CASSQVGGGGTDTQYF.

This rearrangement joins TRBV11-2 to TRBJ2-1, with 8 positions matching TRBD1. With V trimmed by 6 bases and J by 8 bases, 6 bases remained unmatched. The CDR3 length is 13 residues. Germline V gene data show CDR1 as SGHAT and CDR2 as FQNNGV. This chain's CDR3 is CASRPQGADEQFF. CDR3 nucleotide sequence: TGTGCCAGCAGGCCTCAGGGGGCTGATGAGCAGTTCTTC.

This chain links TRBV5-1 with TRBJ2-3; 10 bases map to TRBD1. The CDR3 loop spans 17 amino acids. The germline CDR1 and CDR2 sequences are SGHRS and YFSETQ. V lost 4 bases and J lost 5; bases outside the gene matches: 13. The CDR3 reads CASSSSRTGGWGDTQYF. The CDR3 nucleotides are TGCGCCAGCAGCAGCTCCCGGACAGGGGGTTGGGGAGATACGCAGTATTTT.

The CDR3 reads CASSRSRGNTGELFF. In DNA form, the CDR3 reads TGTGCCAGCTCTAGAAGCAGGGGGAACACCGGGGAGCTGTTTTTT. The V call is TRBV18, the J call TRBJ2-2; D perhaps matches TRBD1 (6 bases). Germline V gene lookup returns CDR1 KGHSH and CDR2 LQKENI. This CDR3 is 15 amino acids long. Trimming pared 6 bases from V and 1 base from J, leaving 12 bases between. Looking up the rest from reference TRBV18 and TRBJ2-2 gives the full variable domain: NAGVMQNPRHLVRRRGQEARLRCSPMKGHSHVYWYRQLPEEGLKFMVYLQKENIIDESGMPKERFSAEFPKEGPSILRIQQVVRGDSAAYFCASSRSRGNTGELFFGEGSRLTVL.

This clone appeared a single time. The chain employs TRBV6-1 and TRBJ2-7; D gene uncertain. Germline lookup yields CDR1 MNHNS and CDR2 SASEGT. The germline V and J ends were trimmed by 2 bases and 2 bases, with 13 bases remaining between them. CDR3 length: 15 amino acids. In DNA, the CDR3 is TGTGCCAGCAGTGAAAGGGTCGTGGGCCCCTACGAGCAGTACGTC. This encodes CASSERVVGPYEQYV.

V gene TRBV4-3 combines with J gene TRBJ1-3; D remains unclear. Per germline, CDR1 LGHNA and CDR2 YSLEER. The CDR3 contains 15 residues. V was pared by 4 bases and J by 0 bases, with 10 bases between. This CDR3 is CASSLRPSSGNTIYF. CDR3 nucleotide sequence: TGCGCCAGCAGCCTCAGGCCCAGCTCTGGAAACACCATATATTTT.

This chain joins TRBV14 and TRBJ2-1; the match to TRBD2 covers 7 bases. V gave up 6 bases and J gave up 5 bases; unmatched junction bases: 7. The germline CDR1 and CDR2 sequences are SGHDN and FVKESK. This CDR3 is 14 amino acids long. The CDR3 bases are TGTGCCAGCAGGTCCAGCGGGACCCACAATGAGCAGTTCTTC. Residues: CASRSSGTHNEQFF.

CDR3 residues: CASSGGALREETQYF. CDR3 nucleotide sequence: TGTGCCAGCTCGGGCGGGGCCTTACGGGAAGAGACCCAGTACTTC. This chain connects TRBV5-4 to TRBJ2-5, with D perhaps TRBD2 (6 bases). Germline CDR1 and CDR2: SGHNT and YYREEE (reference sequence). The CDR3 runs to 15 residues. Trimming stripped 7 bases from V and 3 bases from J, with 19 bases between.

The V call is TRBV18, the J call TRBJ2-7; 8 nucleotides match TRBD1. J gave up 2 bases and V 4 bases, and 1 base lay outside the gene matches. The CDR3 runs 13 residues. CDR1 KGHSH and CDR2 LQKENI come from the germline V gene. The CDR3 DNA is TGTGCCAGCTCACGACAGGGGACCTACGAGCAGTACTTC. Its translation is CASSRQGTYEQYF. Full variable domain (missing parts from reference TRBV18 and TRBJ2-7): NAGVMQNPRHLVRRRGQEARLRCSPMKGHSHVYWYRQLPEEGLKFMVYLQKENIIDESGMPKERFSAEFPKEGPSILRIQQVVRGDSAAYFCASSRQGTYEQYFGPGTRLTVT.

The J gene is TRBJ1-2, the V gene TRBV7-9; D ambiguous. The V and J ends lost 3 bases and 6 bases respectively, with 11 bases between them. This CDR3 region has 13 residues. CDR1 and CDR2 from the germline V gene are SEHNR and FQNEAQ (reference sequence). The CDR3 loop is CASSFPIRDGYTF. CDR3 DNA sequence: TGTGCCAGCAGCTTTCCTATTAGGGATGGCTACACCTTC.